This T cell receptor beta chain is from a study of T cell changes during pregnancy in multiple sclerosis. Sequenced by immunoSEQ multiplex PCR; TCRdb stores in-frame clones only, minus some. The sample has 65,000 to 80,000 clones, 93% seen once; the top ten hold about 2.5%. Trimming stripped 5 bases from V and 5 bases from J, with 21 bases between. From germline, CDR1 is SQVTM and CDR2 ANQGSEA. This CDR3 comprises 15 residues. The gene calls are TRBV29-1 and TRBJ1-2; D may be TRBD1 (5 bases). The sample here was peripheral blood, taken in the second trimester of pregnancy. This sequence was found in a female donor with multiple sclerosis, enrolled in a pregnancy study. CDR3 DNA sequence: TGCAGCGTTTCTGAGACAGTGAAAACTTTATATGGCTACACCTTC. It codes for CSVSETVKTLYGYTF.